This T cell receptor (beta chain) was found in a study of monozygotic twins with inflammatory bowel disease. Addition of UMIs with a 6-nucleotide sample barcode was achieved by template switching. From the 5' RACE reads, TCRdb lists one entry per CDR3 protein and no DNA. This listing includes about 160,000 distinct CDR3 sequences. This clonotype originated in a human donor with ulcerative colitis or Crohn's disease, or a healthy co-twin of an affected twin (not recorded which). Material for sequencing was blood.

The CDR3 sequence: CASSSTSGGNSYEQYF. The chain employs TRBV7-9 and TRBJ2-7; TCRdb names TRBD2, which stays unverified in the absence of DNA. The CDR3 consists of 16 residues. Germline CDR1 is SEHNR and CDR2 is FQNEAQ (reference sequence).